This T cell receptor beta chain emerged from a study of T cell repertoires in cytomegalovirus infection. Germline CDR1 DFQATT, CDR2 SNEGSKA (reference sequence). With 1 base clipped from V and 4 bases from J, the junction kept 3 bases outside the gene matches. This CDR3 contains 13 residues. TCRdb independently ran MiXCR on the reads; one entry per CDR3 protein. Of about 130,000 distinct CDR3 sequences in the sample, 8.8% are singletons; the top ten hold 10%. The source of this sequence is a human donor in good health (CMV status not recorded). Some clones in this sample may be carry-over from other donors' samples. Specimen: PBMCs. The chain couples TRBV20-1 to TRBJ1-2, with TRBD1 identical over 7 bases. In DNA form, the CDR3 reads TGCAGTGCTAGAGGTAAGGGGGCCTATGGCTACACCTTC. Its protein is CSARGKGAYGYTF.